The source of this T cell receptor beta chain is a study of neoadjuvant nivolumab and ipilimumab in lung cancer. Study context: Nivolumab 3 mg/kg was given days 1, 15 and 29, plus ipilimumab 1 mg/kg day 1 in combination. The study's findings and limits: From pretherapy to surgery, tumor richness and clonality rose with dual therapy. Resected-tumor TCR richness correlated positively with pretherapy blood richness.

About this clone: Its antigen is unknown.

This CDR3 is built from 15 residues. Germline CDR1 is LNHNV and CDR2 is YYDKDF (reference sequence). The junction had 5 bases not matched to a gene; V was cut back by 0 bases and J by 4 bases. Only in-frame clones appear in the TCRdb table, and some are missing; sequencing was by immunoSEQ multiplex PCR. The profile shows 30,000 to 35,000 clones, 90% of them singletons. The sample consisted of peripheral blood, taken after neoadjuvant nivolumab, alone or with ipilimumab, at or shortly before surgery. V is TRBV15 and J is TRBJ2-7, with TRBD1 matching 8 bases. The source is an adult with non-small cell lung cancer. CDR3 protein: CATSRDLRQGYEQYF. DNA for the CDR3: TGTGCCACCAGCAGAGATCTGAGACAGGGGTACGAGCAGTACTTC.